The subject of this entry is one T cell receptor beta chain. What it recognizes is unknown. In TCRdb, the 5' RACE reads were re-called with MiXCR into one record per CDR3 protein. The table includes about 550,000 distinct CDR3 sequences, under 25% detected once. Germline V gene sequence: CDR1 SGHRS, CDR2 YFSETQ. Trimming stripped 4 bases from V and 8 bases from J, with 12 bases between. The CDR3 runs to 12 residues. The data derive from a study of identical twins. Study-level points and caveats: Reduced insertions were recorded for abundant cord blood beta clonotypes, with no such pattern in memory repertoires.

The data also belong to a second study, concerning yellow fever vaccine responses in identical twins.

J is TRBJ1-2 and V is TRBV5-1; no definite D call. The sample consisted of CD4+ T cells sorted from blood. The receptor's source is a woman younger than 30 in good health. The CDR3 spells CASSPPGWGYTF. The CDR3 DNA sequence: TGCGCCAGCAGCCCGCCGGGTTGGGGCTACACCTTC.